This record covers a single T cell receptor beta chain. Antigen: not known. V was cut by 5 bases and J by 9 bases, with 11 bases left in between. The CDR3 is 13 residues long. Germline values: CDR1 MNHNY, CDR2 SVGAGI (reference sequence). The record originates from a study of CD8+CD57+ T cells in acquired aplastic anemia. In the study overall: Sorted CD4+ and CD8+ cells gave an average of 3.2 ug of DNA. Study-level results: Patients and controls shared twenty-nine CD8+ CDR3 sequences.

Researchers used genomic DNA as the template to profile TCR beta VDJ and CDR3. Via MiXCR, TCRdb re-called the reads, giving one row per CDR3 protein. The sample includes under 350,000 distinct CDR3 sequences, roughly 59% of them seen just once. It was patients with CD8+CD57+ cell expansion by flow cytometry who were chosen for sequencing. The rearrangement links TRBV6-6 to TRBJ1-6, with D uncertain. The receptor was isolated from a human donor with aplastic anemia. Sequencing was performed on sorted CD4+, CD8+, or CD8+CD57+ T cells (not recorded which) from PBMCs. As DNA, the CDR3 is TGTGCCAGCAGTACGACCAGCGGTTCACCCCTCCACTTT. This encodes CASSTTSGSPLHF.